Listed here are 14 T cell receptor beta chains from one sample, sequenced in a study of T cell changes during pregnancy in multiple sclerosis. Repertoires were generated with immunoSEQ multiplex PCR, while TCRdb's copy carries only in-frame clones and drops some. The table includes more than 30,000 clones, nearly 90% detected once. The source material was CD4+ T cells from peripheral blood mononuclear cells, sampled in the third trimester of pregnancy. The origin of the receptors is a female donor in good health, enrolled as a control in a pregnancy study.

V is TRBV19 and J is TRBJ1-1, with D tentatively TRBD1 (6 bases). Per the germline V gene, CDR1 is LNHDA and CDR2 is SQIVND (reference sequence). The CDR3 length is 15 residues. V was shortened by 2 bases and J by 8 bases, with 18 bases between the two germline ends. The CDR3, as DNA: TGTGCCAGTAGTATATCCGGACAGCTCCCCGTGGAAGCTTTCTTT. Its protein product is CASSISGQLPVEAFF.

The J gene is TRBJ2-1, the V gene TRBV7-2; D is unclear. The CDR3 has 15 amino acids. V lost 2 bases and J 8 bases, leaving 16 bases between the germline ends. The germline V gene has CDR1 SGHTA and CDR2 FQGNSA. CDR3 loop: CASSLKEAVSDEQFF. The CDR3 coding sequence is TGTGCCAGCAGCTTAAAAGAGGCCGTGTCCGATGAGCAGTTCTTC.

The chain couples TRBV5-6 to TRBJ2-2; no definite D call. CDR1 and CDR2 from the germline V gene are SGHDT and YYEEEE. The CDR3 sequence is 13 residues long. V was shortened by 4 bases and J by 3 bases, with 7 bases between the two germline ends. CDR3 protein: CASSTRHTGELFF. The CDR3 DNA is TGTGCCAGCAGCACGAGGCACACCGGGGAGCTGTTTTTT.

The rearrangement links TRBV2 to TRBJ2-3; TRBD2 is a possible D gene (6 bases). The V gene's germline CDR1 is SNHLY and CDR2 FYNNEI. With 0 bases removed from V and 14 bases from J, the gap between germline ends came to 15 bases. The CDR3 covers 13 residues. The CDR3 DNA is TGTGCCAGCAGTGAAGCCACCGTAGCGGTGGGGTATTTT. Encoded protein: CASSEATVAVGYF.

V gene TRBV19 combines with J gene TRBJ1-1; D remains ambiguous. This CDR3 is 12 amino acids long. Germline V gives CDR1 LNHDA, CDR2 SQIVND (reference sequence). Trimming cost V 5 bases and J 6 bases, with 10 bases left between them. The CDR3 DNA sequence: TGTGCCAGTAGTTTGCCGGGTCCTGAAGCTTTCTTT. Amino acids: CASSLPGPEAFF.

The genes are TRBV19 and TRBJ2-1; 14 bases match TRBD2. The junction had 16 bases not matched to a gene; V was cut back by 7 bases and J by 8 bases. Germline V gene sequence: CDR1 LNHDA, CDR2 SQIVND (reference sequence). The CDR3 sequence is 18 residues long. The CDR3 sequence: CASTLIAPTSGRAHEQFF. CDR3 in DNA: TGTGCCAGTACCCTCATTGCCCCGACTAGCGGGAGGGCCCATGAGCAGTTCTTC.

The chain combines TRBV18 with TRBJ2-1; 11 nucleotides agree with TRBD2. The V segment lost 3 bases and the J segment 5 bases; nucleotides outside the gene matches: 12. This CDR3 has 18 residues. Germline-derived CDR1 and CDR2 are KGHSH and LQKENI. The CDR3 protein is CASSPRASGLAVNNEQFF. CDR3 nucleotides: TGTGCCAGCTCACCCCGAGCGTCGGGACTAGCGGTAAACAATGAGCAGTTCTTC.

This clone was seen more than once but under ten times. This chain's CDR3 is CASTSISTGMGKAFF. In nucleotides, the CDR3 is TGTGCCAGTACCTCAATCTCGACAGGGATGGGTAAAGCTTTCTTT. This chain links TRBV19 with TRBJ1-1; 7 nucleotides match TRBD1. With 7 bases clipped from V and 9 bases from J, the junction kept 17 bases outside the gene matches. Germline CDR1 LNHDA, CDR2 SQIVND (reference sequence). The CDR3 spans 15 residues.

This rearrangement joins TRBV14 to TRBJ2-3; 7 positions agree with TRBD2. J lost 2 bases, V lost 4 bases, and 12 bases had no gene match. Germline values: CDR1 SGHDN, CDR2 FVKESK. The CDR3 spans 17 residues. CDR3 DNA: TGTGCCAGCAGCCCGTGGGGGGGGACTTCCAACACAGATACGCAGTATTTT. It is translated as CASSPWGGTSNTDTQYF.

V gene TRBV6-5 combines with J gene TRBJ2-1; weak D call: TRBD1 (5 bases). The CDR3 is 13 amino acids. Trimming pared 5 bases from V and 4 bases from J, leaving 9 bases between. Germline CDR1 reads MNHEY; CDR2 reads SVGAGI. The CDR3 DNA reads TGTGCCAGCAGTCCGGACATGTACAATGAGCAGTTCTTC. This translates into CASSPDMYNEQFF.

The chain links TRBV7-8 to TRBJ2-1; tentatively, D is TRBD1 (6 bases). Deletions cut 0 bases from V and 1 base from J, with 7 bases between. From germline, CDR1 is SGHVS and CDR2 FQNEAQ. The CDR3 runs 15 residues. CDR3 coding DNA: TGTGCCAGCAGCTTAGCGGACAGTTCCTACAATGAGCAGTTCTTC. It yields the protein CASSLADSSYNEQFF.

The rearrangement joins TRBV7-9 to TRBJ2-3; 12 nucleotides line up with TRBD2. V was clipped by 6 bases and J by 4 bases; unmatched bases: 11. This CDR3 spans 17 amino acids. Germline CDR1 SEHNR, CDR2 FQNEAQ (reference sequence). DNA of the CDR3: TGTGCCAGCAGACCTACCCATCTAGCGGGGGGGGCAGATACGCAGTATTTT. This translates into CASRPTHLAGGADTQYF. Full variable domain (rest looked up from reference TRBV7-9 and TRBJ2-3): DTGVSQNPRHKITKRGQNVTFRCDPISEHNRLYWYRQTLGQGPEFLTYFQNEAQLEKSRLLSDRFSAERPKGSFSTLEIQRTEQGDSAMYLCASRPTHLAGGADTQYFGPGTRLTVL.

This clone is termed medium-sized. The junction departs from the called germline gene at one end, perhaps through a read error. CDR3 in DNA: TGTGCCAGCAGTTCAGGTCAGGGGGCAGCCTTTTTT. This codes for CASSSGQGAAFF. The chain links TRBV6-5 to TRBJ2-3; 8 nucleotides match TRBD1. The germline CDR1 and CDR2 sequences are MNHEY and SVGAGI. The CDR3 has 12 amino acids.

This clone was counted only a few times. The V gene is TRBV7-2, the J gene TRBJ2-1, with 10 bases lining up with TRBD2. CDR1 and CDR2 from the germline V gene are SGHTA and FQGNSA. The V and J ends lost 2 bases and 8 bases, in that order; junction bases with no gene match: 9. The CDR3 length is 16 residues. The CDR3 nucleotides are TGTGCCAGCAGCTTATATAGCGGGGGGCCGAAGGATGAGCAGTTCTTC. This encodes CASSLYSGGPKDEQFF. The full variable domain, with the rest looked up from reference TRBV7-2 and TRBJ2-1, is GAGVSQSPSNKVTEKGKDVELRCDPISGHTALYWYRQSLGQGLEFLIYFQGNSAPDKSGLPSDRFSAERTGGSVSTLTIQRTQQEDSAVYLCASSLYSGGPKDEQFFGPGTRLTVL.